This T cell receptor beta chain originates from a study of HIV-infected patients and healthy controls. Antiretroviral therapy had run roughly three months, about 14 weeks, before follow-up blood collection. The repertoire came from unfractionated whole blood and reflected all unsorted peripheral T cells. Sample share makes this clonotype medium-sized. Reverse transcription used around 500 ng RNA and constant-region primers for alpha and beta. Using multiplexing indices, alpha and beta chain libraries were generated apart by chain-specific third strand synthesis. One entry per CDR3 protein results from TCRdb running MiXCR on the 5' RACE reads. The sample yields 5,500 to 7,500 distinct CDR3 sequences, more than 9% seen once. This CDR3 comprises 12 residues. V lost 7 bases and J lost 5, with 8 bases in between. Germline loops: CDR1 MDHEN, CDR2 SYDVKM.

This specimen was blood, taken during antiretroviral therapy. This rearrangement joins TRBV28 to TRBJ1-4; D is ambiguous. The clonotype originates from an adult with HIV infection. The CDR3: CASNFRNEKLFF. CDR3 in DNA: TGTGCCAGCAATTTCAGGAATGAAAAACTGTTTTTT.